Presented here are 22 T cell receptor beta chains from one specimen sequenced in a study of tumor-infiltrating lymphocytes in primary liver carcinoma (dated by TCRdb to about 2017). Without any cell sorting, total RNA and DNA were co-extracted from roughly 18-30 mg of bulk tissue using the AllPrep DNA/RNA mini kit. The reads were generated on an Illumina HiSeq 2500. Starting from approximately 460 ng total RNA, TCRbeta-specific cDNA was produced by reverse transcription with a constant-region primer and ProtoScript II reverse transcriptase. Construction of the TCRbeta libraries relied on three nested rounds of multiplex PCR, following a slightly modified ARM-PCR procedure. Multiplex TRBV1-TRBV30 forward primers and a Cbeta reverse primer were used in the first two PCR rounds, each of which was run for roughly 10 cycles. TCRdb redid the processing of the public reads, applying fastp at Q25 and MiXCR, and retained in-frame beta chains. For every CDR3 protein sequence, its rows merge into one entry that carries the most common genes and DNA. This sample comprises 100,000 to 150,000 distinct CDR3 sequences, 64% of them detected only once. More than 7% of the sample goes to the ten largest clones.

Sequencing was done on a sample of liver tumor tissue from sampling region 3. Per the publication, the cell subset or site label means: tumor region T3, left-lateral pole. The receptors come from a woman aged 55-69 years with primary liver carcinoma and hepatitis B virus infection.

Details on this clonotype: The CDR3 end shows no conserved phenylalanine or tryptophan, and so a read error is likely. The V gene is TRBV4-1, the J gene TRBJ1-5; TRBD1 might be the D (6 bases). Germline CDR1 and CDR2: MGHRA and YSYEKL. The CDR3 is made up of 15 amino acids. The CDR3 bases are TGCGCCAGCGGCCAAGATTTGGCAGGGGTCCAGCCCCAGCATTCT. Translating it yields CASGQDLAGVQPQHS.

The V and J genes are TRBV11-1 and TRBJ2-5; D is unclear. The CDR3 spans 13 residues. Trimming shortened V by 0 bases and J by 7 bases, and 9 bases separated the two germline ends. CDR1 is SGHAT, CDR2 FQDESV, per germline (reference sequence). The CDR3 here is CASSLAIRGTQYF. The CDR3 DNA sequence: TGTGCCAGCAGCTTAGCTATCCGAGGGACCCAGTACTTC.

This chain connects TRBV20-1 to TRBJ2-4; D unresolved. Trimming left V 6 bases short and J 7 bases short, with 16 bases between. This CDR3 is 13 amino acids long. CDR1 is DFQATT, CDR2 SNEGSKA, per germline (reference sequence). The CDR3 here is CSARILGLNIQYF. CDR3 in DNA: TGCAGTGCCAGAATTCTAGGGCTGAACATTCAGTACTTC.

V and J are TRBV28 and TRBJ2-6; the D gene is possibly TRBD1 (6 bases). The ends were cut back, 8 bases at V and 0 bases at J, with 17 bases in the middle. The CDR3 is 17 residues long. CDR1 and CDR2 from the germline V gene are MDHEN and SYDVKM. For the CDR3, the DNA is TGTGCCAGCGGTCCCGTGGGGGCTCACTCTGGGGCCAACGTCCTGACTTTC. Translation gives CASGPVGAHSGANVLTF.

V is TRBV29-1 and J is TRBJ2-7, with D possibly called TRBD1 or TRBD2 (5 bases each). There are 14 residues in the CDR3. CDR1 and CDR2 (germline): SQVTM, ANQGSEA. The V and J ends lost 4 bases and 2 bases respectively, with 15 bases between them. In nucleotides, the CDR3 is TGCAGCGTTGGGGACCAGCAGTCCCCCTACGAGCAGTACTTC. Protein product: CSVGDQQSPYEQYF.

This rearrangement joins TRBV29-1 to TRBJ2-5; D could derive from TRBD1 or TRBD2 (6 bases each). The CDR3 is made up of 14 amino acids. Between the trimmed V and J ends, which lost 4 bases and 4 bases, there was a span of 16 bases. CDR1 SQVTM and CDR2 ANQGSEA come from the germline V gene. In DNA, the CDR3 is TGCAGCGTTGTTGGTAGCGGACAGATAGAGACCCAGTACTTC. Translating gives CSVVGSGQIETQYF.

As concerns this clonotype: One end of the junction is discordant with germline, which a read error may explain. This chain links TRBV15 with TRBJ1-5; a possible D gene is TRBD1 (5 bases). Germline CDR1 and CDR2: LNHNV and YYDKDF (reference sequence). There are 15 residues in the CDR3. The CDR3 DNA reads TGTGCCACCAACAGAGATCCGGGGGGGGGTCAGCCCCAGCATTTT. Residues: CATNRDPGGGQPQHF.

A note on this clonotype: A much more abundant neighbour one base away suggests this may be a read error. The chain has TRBV5-1 and TRBJ2-5, with D tentatively TRBD1 or TRBD2 (6 bases each). Germline-derived CDR1 and CDR2 are SGHRS and YFSETQ. V was trimmed by 0 bases and J by 2 bases, leaving 14 bases between them. CDR3 length: 16 residues. CDR3 sequence (DNA): TGCGCCAGCAGCTTGGTCTGCGGGACACAACAAGAGACCCAGTACTTC. It specifies CASSLVCGTQQETQYF.

Of note for this clonotype: The junction does not match germline at one end; this may be a read error. The CDR3 bases are TGTGCCAGCTGCTTAGAGTCAGGAGGTGAAGCTCTCTTT. Translating gives CASCLESGGEALF. The genes are TRBV11-2 and TRBJ1-1, with D unresolved. Germline V gene sequence: CDR1 SGHAT, CDR2 FQNNGV. CDR3 size: 13 residues.

The rearrangement links TRBV29-1 to TRBJ2-7, with D unclear. V shed 4 bases and J shed 5 bases, with 12 bases lying between them. The CDR3 consists of 12 residues. Germline V gene lookup returns CDR1 SQVTM and CDR2 ANQGSEA. This CDR3 is CSVAGGRHEQYF. DNA of the CDR3: TGCAGCGTTGCCGGCGGCAGACACGAGCAGTACTTC.

Note on this clonotype: One junction end does not reproduce the germline sequence, and a read error may be involved. The chain combines TRBV11-2 with TRBJ2-1, with D possibly being TRBD2 (6 bases). The CDR3 is 17 residues long. CDR1 and CDR2 (germline): SGHAT, FQNNGV. This CDR3 reads CASSPGSGVIGYNEQFF. The CDR3 bases are TGTGCCAGCAGCCCCGGGAGTGGAGTCATCGGTTACAATGAGCAATTCTTC.

Notes on this clonotype: A read error may produce the germline difference seen at one junction end. V gene TRBV5-4 combines with J gene TRBJ2-6, with D possibly being TRBD1 (7 bases). There are 19 residues in the CDR3. Germline CDR1 is SGHNT and CDR2 is YYREEE (reference sequence). CDR3 DNA: TGTGCCAGCAGCTTGGCCGGGGGACAGTACTCCTCTGGGGCCAACGTCCTGATTTTT. Amino acids: CASSLAGGQYSSGANVLIF. The complete variable domain, with remaining parts taken from reference TRBV5-4 and TRBJ2-6, reads ETGVTQSPTHLIKTRGQQVTLRCSSQSGHNTVSWYQQALGQGPQFIFQYYREEENGRGNFPPRFSGLQFPNYSSELNVNALELDDSALYLCASSLAGGQYSSGANVLIFGAGSRLTVL.

Turning to this clonotype: The junction does not match germline at one end; this may be a read error. CDR3 amino acids: CASSSGTDYGYTF. CDR3 nucleotides: TGTGCCAGCAGTTCCGGGACAGATTATGGCTACACGTTC. The chain has TRBV11-2 and TRBJ1-2; 7 bases are shared with TRBD1. The CDR3 has 13 amino acids. Germline V gene data show CDR1 as SGHAT and CDR2 as FQNNGV.

On this clonotype itself: A junction end diverges from the germline sequence, so it may reflect a read error. This rearrangement joins TRBV5-1 to TRBJ2-3; weak D call: TRBD2 (6 bases). Germline assignment: CDR1 SGHRS and CDR2 YFSETQ. The CDR3 has 16 amino acids. The CDR3 is CASSLILAGVGDMQYF. For the CDR3, the DNA is TGCGCCAGCAGCTTGATACTAGCAGGAGTTGGGGATATGCAGTATTTT.

Points on this clonotype: A much larger clone sits a single nucleotide away, making a read error possible. V usage is TRBV28 and J usage is TRBJ1-2; unclear D gene. The V gene's germline CDR1 is MDHEN and CDR2 SYDVKM. The CDR3 runs 15 residues. CDR3 amino acids: CATSVLGAAGYGYTF. For the CDR3, the DNA is TGTGCCACCAGTGTATTGGGCGCCGCCGGCTATGGCTACACCTTC.

With regard to this clonotype: It is likely a read error, because the conserved phenylalanine at the end of the CDR3 is missing. This chain uses TRBV28 with TRBJ2-4; tentative D call: TRBD2 (7 bases). The CDR3 loop spans 14 amino acids. CDR1 and CDR2 (germline): MDHEN, SYDVKM. The CDR3 DNA sequence: TGTACCAGCAGAAAGGGGGGGTCGGGAAACATTCAGTACCTC. It codes for CTSRKGGSGNIQYL.

In this sample, this clonotype turned up many times. The J gene is TRBJ1-3, the V gene TRBV11-2, with no clear D. Deletions cut 3 bases from V and 4 bases from J, with 7 bases between. CDR3 length: 13 residues. Looked up from germline, CDR1 is SGHAT and CDR2 is FQNNGV. CDR3 nucleotides: TGTGCCAGCAGCTTCCCCGGCGGAAACACCATATATTTT. Translation gives CASSFPGGNTIYF.

About this clonotype itself: A much larger clone lies one base from this, so it may be a read error. The genes are TRBV6-5 and TRBJ1-1; no clear D. Germline V gives CDR1 MNHEY, CDR2 SVGAGI. CDR3 length: 11 residues. The ends were cut back, 5 bases at V and 6 bases at J, with 7 bases in the middle. CDR3 residues: CASSGYAEAFF. CDR3 coding DNA: TGTGCCAGCAGTGGATACGCTGAAGCTTTCTTT.

This clonotype has only one observation. The chain recombines TRBV11-2 with TRBJ1-2; the D is unclear. Trimming cost V 3 bases and J 8 bases, with 13 bases left between them. The CDR3 runs to 13 residues. Germline V lookup: CDR1 SGHAT, CDR2 FQNNGV. In nucleotides, the CDR3 is TGTGCCAGCAGCTTGGAAGTGACATCGGGCTACACCTTC. This translates into CASSLEVTSGYTF.

Regarding this clonotype: The junction does not match germline at one end; this may be a read error. The chain employs TRBV6-6 and TRBJ1-1; D might be TRBD1 (5 bases). Germline V gene data show CDR1 as MNHNY and CDR2 as SVGAGI (reference sequence). This CDR3 contains 15 residues. The DNA of the CDR3 is TGTGCCAGCAGCGAGCCGGGACGGAGGAAAACTGAAACTTTCTTT. Encoded protein: CASSEPGRRKTETFF.

A few counts support this clonotype. This chain uses TRBV5-8 with TRBJ2-3; tentative D call: TRBD2 (5 bases). The V end was cut by 0 bases, the J end by 5 bases, with 13 bases between. The CDR3 extends over 15 amino acids. CDR1 and CDR2 from the germline V gene are SGHTS and YDEGEE. The CDR3 is CASSLGATRGDTQYF. The CDR3 DNA reads TGTGCCAGCAGCTTGGGGGCAACTAGAGGAGATACGCAGTATTTT.

Comments on this clonotype: The final CDR3 position lacks the conserved phenylalanine or tryptophan, pointing to a likely read error. The J gene is TRBJ1-1, the V gene TRBV12-3 or TRBV12-4; a possible D gene is TRBD1 (5 bases). The CDR3 contains 16 residues. The CDR3: CASSLRGPGWNTEAFL. Written as DNA, the CDR3 is TGTGCTAGCAGTTTAAGGGGTCCGGGGTGGAACACTGAAGCTTTCCTT.